This T cell receptor beta chain was captured by sequencing in a study of blood T cell repertoires in COVID-19. CDR3 length: 15 residues. Trimming removed 6 bases at V and 0 bases at J, with 15 bases between. The germline gives CDR1 MNHEY, CDR2 SVGAGI. Researchers sorted participants into cohorts using their self-reported clinical history. Recovery among Cohort 3 donors was established by two negative PCRs, clearance, or symptom resolution. In the original processing: Reference gene primer amplification yielded estimated nucleated cell counts. Generated by immunoSEQ multiplex PCR, the TCRdb table keeps only in-frame clones and is missing some. The D gene and trimming were derived from the DNA, and the V and J assignments and clone size from that table. The sample has about 310,000 clones, over 75% seen once.

The chain has TRBV6-5 and TRBJ2-7, with D possibly matching TRBD2 (7 bases). The sequenced material came from PBMCs or T cells enriched from blood (not recorded which). The TCR was taken from a young man who had recovered from COVID-19. The CDR3 bases are TGTGCCAGCAGCACGCGAGGGGGGGCCTCCTACGAGCAGTACTTC. Translating gives CASSTRGGASYEQYF.